The 7 T cell receptor beta chains below all came from one sample that was sequenced in a study of radiotherapy plus CTLA-4 blockade in lung cancer. Produced via immunoSEQ multiplex PCR; TCRdb's table is partial and in-frame only. This sample carries roughly 80,000 clones, roughly 69% of them seen once, and the ten largest clones take more than 8%. Sequencing was performed on peripheral blood, taken from a patient treated with radiotherapy plus ipilimumab. These receptors came from a human donor with non-small cell lung cancer whose response to radiotherapy plus ipilimumab could not be evaluated.

The V and J genes are TRBV6-5 and TRBJ2-7; TRBD1 agrees at 8 bases. The CDR3 is 14 amino acids. The V gene end was trimmed by 5 bases and the J gene end by 1 base; junction bases not matched to a gene: 4. Germline V lookup: CDR1 MNHEY, CDR2 SVGAGI. The CDR3 bases are TGTGCCAGCAGTCGGGACAGGTGGTCCTACGAGCAGTACTTC. Translating it yields CASSRDRWSYEQYF.

The V call is TRBV9, the J call TRBJ2-1, with TRBD2 identical over 13 bases. CDR1 and CDR2 (germline): SGDLS, YYNGEE. J was trimmed by 9 bases and V by 3 bases; bases with no gene match: 6. The CDR3 totals 15 residues. This CDR3 is CASSARTSGSSEQFF. The CDR3 coding sequence is TGTGCCAGCAGCGCTAGGACTAGCGGGAGTAGTGAGCAGTTCTTC.

The rearrangement links TRBV27 to TRBJ2-5, with 7 nucleotides matching TRBD2. Trimming removed 3 bases from V and 2 bases from J; junction bases left unmatched: 15. Germline CDR1 and CDR2: MNHEY and SMNVEV (reference sequence). The CDR3 spans 18 residues. The CDR3 loop reads CASSFGLGGEPTQETQYF. In DNA, the CDR3 is TGTGCCAGCAGTTTCGGTTTGGGGGGGGAACCAACGCAAGAGACCCAGTACTTC.

This clone was detected a few times. The rearrangement joins TRBV6-5 to TRBJ1-2, with TRBD1 identical over 7 bases. CDR3 length equals 16 residues. Trimming removed 4 bases from V and 4 bases from J; junction bases left unmatched: 12. Germline V gene data show CDR1 as MNHEY and CDR2 as SVGAGI. The DNA for the CDR3 is TGTGCCAGCAGTTCTCGACAGGGAGGTTTAAGCTATGGCTACACCTTC. As protein: CASSSRQGGLSYGYTF.

The chain uses TRBV11-2 and TRBJ1-2; D is perhaps TRBD1 (6 bases). The V and J ends lost 8 bases and 8 bases respectively, with 27 bases between them. Germline assignment: CDR1 SGHAT and CDR2 FQNNGV. The CDR3 has 16 amino acids. CDR3 DNA: TGTGCCAGCTCAATCACGGCGGGCCAGGGGCTTGACGGCTACACCTTC. It encodes CASSITAGQGLDGYTF.

This clone was seen only a few times. The chain has TRBV11-3 and TRBJ2-5; D might be TRBD2 (6 bases). The DNA end is a closer match to TRBJ2-7, so the J assignment may be wrong. Germline-derived CDR1 and CDR2 are SGHNT and YENEEA. The CDR3 covers 14 residues. The CDR3 sequence: CASSSRTTSYEQYF. The CDR3 bases are TGTGCCAGCAGCTCCCGGACTACCTCCTACGAGCAGTACTTC.

This chain connects TRBV27 to TRBJ1-2; the match to TRBD1 covers 8 bases. The CDR3 sequence is 14 residues long. Germline CDR1 and CDR2: MNHEY and SMNVEV (reference sequence). J gave up 1 base and V 5 bases, and 3 bases lay outside the gene matches. The CDR3 DNA reads TGTGCCAGCAGTCGGACAGGGTTTAACTATGGCTACACCTTC. It is translated as CASSRTGFNYGYTF.